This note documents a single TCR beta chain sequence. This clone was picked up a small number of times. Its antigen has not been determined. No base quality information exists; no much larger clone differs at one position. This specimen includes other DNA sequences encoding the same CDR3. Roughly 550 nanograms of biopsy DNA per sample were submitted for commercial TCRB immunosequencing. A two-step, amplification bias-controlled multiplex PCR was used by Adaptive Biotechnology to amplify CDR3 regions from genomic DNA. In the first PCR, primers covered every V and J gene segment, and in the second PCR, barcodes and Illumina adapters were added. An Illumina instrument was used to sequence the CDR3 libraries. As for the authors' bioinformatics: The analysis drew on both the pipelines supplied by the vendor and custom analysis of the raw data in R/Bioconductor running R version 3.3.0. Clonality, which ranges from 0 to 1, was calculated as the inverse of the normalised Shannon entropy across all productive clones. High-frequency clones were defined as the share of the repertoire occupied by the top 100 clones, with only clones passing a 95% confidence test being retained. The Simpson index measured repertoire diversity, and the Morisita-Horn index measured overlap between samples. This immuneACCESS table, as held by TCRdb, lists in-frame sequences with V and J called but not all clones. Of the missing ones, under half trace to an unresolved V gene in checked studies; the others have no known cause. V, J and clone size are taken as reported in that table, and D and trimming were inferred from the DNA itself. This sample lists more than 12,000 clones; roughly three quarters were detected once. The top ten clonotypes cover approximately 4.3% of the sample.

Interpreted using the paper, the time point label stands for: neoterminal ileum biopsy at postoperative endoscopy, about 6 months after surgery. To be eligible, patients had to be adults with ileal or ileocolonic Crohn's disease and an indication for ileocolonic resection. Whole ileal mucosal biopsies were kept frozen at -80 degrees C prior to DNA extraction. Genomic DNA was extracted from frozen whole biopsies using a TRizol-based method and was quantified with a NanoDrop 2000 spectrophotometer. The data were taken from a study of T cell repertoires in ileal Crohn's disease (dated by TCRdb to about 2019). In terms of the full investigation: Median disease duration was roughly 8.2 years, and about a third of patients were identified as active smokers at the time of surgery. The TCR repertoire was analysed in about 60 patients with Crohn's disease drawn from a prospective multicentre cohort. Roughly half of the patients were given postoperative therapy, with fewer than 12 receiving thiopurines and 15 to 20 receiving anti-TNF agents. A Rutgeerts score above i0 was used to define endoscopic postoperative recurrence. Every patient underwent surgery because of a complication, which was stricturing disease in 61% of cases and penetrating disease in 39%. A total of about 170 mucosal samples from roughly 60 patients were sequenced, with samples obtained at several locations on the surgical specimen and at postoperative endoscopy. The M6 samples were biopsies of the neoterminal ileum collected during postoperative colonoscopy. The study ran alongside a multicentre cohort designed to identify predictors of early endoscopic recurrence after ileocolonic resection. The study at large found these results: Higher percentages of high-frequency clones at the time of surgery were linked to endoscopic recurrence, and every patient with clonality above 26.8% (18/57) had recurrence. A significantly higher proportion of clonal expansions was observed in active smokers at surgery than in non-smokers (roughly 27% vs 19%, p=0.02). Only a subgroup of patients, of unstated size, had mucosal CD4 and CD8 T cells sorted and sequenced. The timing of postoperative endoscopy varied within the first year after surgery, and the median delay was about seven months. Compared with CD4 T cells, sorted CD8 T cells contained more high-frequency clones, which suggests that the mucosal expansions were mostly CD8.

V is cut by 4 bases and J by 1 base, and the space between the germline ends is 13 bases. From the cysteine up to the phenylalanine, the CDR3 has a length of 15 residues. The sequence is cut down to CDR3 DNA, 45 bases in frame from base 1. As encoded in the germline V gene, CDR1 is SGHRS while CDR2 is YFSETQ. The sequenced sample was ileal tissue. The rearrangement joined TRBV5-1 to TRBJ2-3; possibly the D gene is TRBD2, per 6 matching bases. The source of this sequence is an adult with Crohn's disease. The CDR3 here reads CASSPRSGGTDTQYF. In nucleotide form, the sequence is TGCGCCAGCAGCCCCCGGTCGGGGGGCACAGATACGCAGTATTTT.